This entry describes one TCR beta chain. Authors' analysis steps: Reference gene primers were amplified, and this amplification served to estimate nucleated cell counts. Profiled with immunoSEQ multiplex PCR; TCRdb holds only in-frame clones, not every one. That table supplies the V and J calls and clone size; D and trimming were determined from the DNA. The sample contains 190,000 or so clones, 70% to 90% of which appear only once. Germline trimming cut 3 bases from V and 5 bases from J; bases unmatched to any gene: 4. Germline V CDR1 and CDR2: SGDLS, YYNGEE. CDR3 size: 16 residues. This record belongs to a study of blood T cell repertoires in COVID-19. As for the study in general: From the United States, Italy and Spain came samples of acute and convalescent COVID-19. PBMCs, B-cell-depleted T cells, or T cells provided the cDNA or gDNA that made up the material.

The V and J genes are TRBV9 and TRBJ2-1; 14 bases map to TRBD2. The TCR was taken from a woman aged 80 or older with acute or convalescent COVID-19. Material: peripheral blood. The CDR3 spells CASSGRTSGRNNEQFF. In nucleotides, the CDR3 is TGTGCCAGCAGCGGGAGGACTAGCGGGAGGAACAATGAGCAGTTCTTC.